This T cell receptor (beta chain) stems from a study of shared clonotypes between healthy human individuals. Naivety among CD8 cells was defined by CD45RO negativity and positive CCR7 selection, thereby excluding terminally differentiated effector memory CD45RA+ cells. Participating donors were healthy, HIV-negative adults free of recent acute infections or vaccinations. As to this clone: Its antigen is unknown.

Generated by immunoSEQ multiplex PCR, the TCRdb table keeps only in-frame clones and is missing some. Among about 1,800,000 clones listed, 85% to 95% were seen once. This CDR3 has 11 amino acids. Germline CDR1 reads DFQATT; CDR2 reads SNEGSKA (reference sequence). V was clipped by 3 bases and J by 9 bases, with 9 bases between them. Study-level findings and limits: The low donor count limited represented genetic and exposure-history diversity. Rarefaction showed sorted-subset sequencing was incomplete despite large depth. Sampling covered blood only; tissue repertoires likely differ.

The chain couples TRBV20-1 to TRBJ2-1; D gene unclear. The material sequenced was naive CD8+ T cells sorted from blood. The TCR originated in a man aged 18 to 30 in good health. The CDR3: CSASLGIEQFF. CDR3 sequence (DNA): TGCAGTGCTAGTCTGGGTATTGAGCAGTTCTTC.